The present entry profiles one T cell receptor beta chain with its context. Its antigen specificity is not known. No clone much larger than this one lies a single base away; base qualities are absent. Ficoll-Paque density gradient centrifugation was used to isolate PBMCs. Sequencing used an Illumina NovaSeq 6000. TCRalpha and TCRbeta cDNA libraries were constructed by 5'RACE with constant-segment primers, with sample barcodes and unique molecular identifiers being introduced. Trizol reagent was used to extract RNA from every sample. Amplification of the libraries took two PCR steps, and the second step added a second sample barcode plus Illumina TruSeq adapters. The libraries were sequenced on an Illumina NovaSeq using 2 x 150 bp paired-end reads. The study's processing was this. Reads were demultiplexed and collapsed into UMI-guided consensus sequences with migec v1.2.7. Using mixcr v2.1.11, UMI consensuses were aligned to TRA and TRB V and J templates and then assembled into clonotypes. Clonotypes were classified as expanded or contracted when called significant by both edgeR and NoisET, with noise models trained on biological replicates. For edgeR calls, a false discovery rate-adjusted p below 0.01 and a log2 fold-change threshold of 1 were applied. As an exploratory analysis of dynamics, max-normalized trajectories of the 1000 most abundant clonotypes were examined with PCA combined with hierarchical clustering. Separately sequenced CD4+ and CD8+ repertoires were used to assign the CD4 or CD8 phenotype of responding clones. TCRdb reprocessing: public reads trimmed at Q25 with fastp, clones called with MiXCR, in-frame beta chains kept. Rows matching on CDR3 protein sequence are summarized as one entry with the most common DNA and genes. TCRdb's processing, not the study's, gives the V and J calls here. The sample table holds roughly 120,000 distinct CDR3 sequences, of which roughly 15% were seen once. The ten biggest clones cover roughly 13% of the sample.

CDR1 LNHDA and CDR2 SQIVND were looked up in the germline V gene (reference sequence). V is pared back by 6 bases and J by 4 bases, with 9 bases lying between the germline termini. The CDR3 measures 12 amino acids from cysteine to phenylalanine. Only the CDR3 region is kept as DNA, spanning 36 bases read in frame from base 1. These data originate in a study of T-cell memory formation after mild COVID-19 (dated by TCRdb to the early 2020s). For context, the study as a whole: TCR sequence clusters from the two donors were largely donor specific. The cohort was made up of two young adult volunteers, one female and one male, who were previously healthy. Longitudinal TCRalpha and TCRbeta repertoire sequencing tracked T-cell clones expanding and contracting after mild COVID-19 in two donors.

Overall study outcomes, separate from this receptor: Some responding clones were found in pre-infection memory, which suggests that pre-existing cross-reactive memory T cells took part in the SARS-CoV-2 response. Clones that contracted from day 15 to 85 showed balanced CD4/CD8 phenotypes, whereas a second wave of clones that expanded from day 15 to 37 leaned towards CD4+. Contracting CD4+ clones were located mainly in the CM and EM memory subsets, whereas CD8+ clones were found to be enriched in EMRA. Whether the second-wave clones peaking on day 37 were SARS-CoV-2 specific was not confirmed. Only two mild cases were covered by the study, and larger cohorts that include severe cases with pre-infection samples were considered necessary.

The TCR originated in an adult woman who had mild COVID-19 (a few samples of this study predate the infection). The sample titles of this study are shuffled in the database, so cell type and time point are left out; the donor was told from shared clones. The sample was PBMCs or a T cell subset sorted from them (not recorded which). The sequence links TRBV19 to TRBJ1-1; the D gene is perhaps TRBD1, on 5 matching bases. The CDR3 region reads CASRGGFTEAFF. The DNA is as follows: TGTGCCAGTAGGGGGGGATTCACTGAAGCTTTCTTT.